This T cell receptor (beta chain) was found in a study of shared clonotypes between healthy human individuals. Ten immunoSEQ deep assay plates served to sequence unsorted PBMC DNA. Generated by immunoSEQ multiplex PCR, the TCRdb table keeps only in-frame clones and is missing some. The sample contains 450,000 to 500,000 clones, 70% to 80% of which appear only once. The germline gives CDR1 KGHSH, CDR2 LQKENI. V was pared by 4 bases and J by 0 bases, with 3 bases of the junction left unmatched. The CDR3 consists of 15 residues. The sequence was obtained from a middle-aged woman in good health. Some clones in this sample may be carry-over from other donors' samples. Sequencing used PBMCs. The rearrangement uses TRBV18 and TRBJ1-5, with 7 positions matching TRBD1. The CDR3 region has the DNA TGTGCCAGCTCACTCGACAGGGATAGCAATCAGCCCCAGCATTTT. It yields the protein CASSLDRDSNQPQHF. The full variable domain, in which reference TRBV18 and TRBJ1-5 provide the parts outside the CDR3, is NAGVMQNPRHLVRRRGQEARLRCSPMKGHSHVYWYRQLPEEGLKFMVYLQKENIIDESGMPKERFSAEFPKEGPSILRIQQVVRGDSAAYFCASSLDRDSNQPQHFGDGTRLSIL.